These T cell receptor beta chains were read from a single sample in a study of shared T cell receptors in the human thymus. Generated by immunoSEQ multiplex PCR, the TCRdb table keeps only in-frame clones and is missing some. This table has approximately 490,000 clones, 70% to 80% appearing once. These sequences were also reported in another study, on human thymus T cells.

What was sequenced was thymocytes. These receptors originate from a boy younger than two with a congenital heart defect. The CDR3 runs from the conserved cysteine through the conserved F or W. The D gene is left open where the match is weak. Clone size is given for some rows only: seen once, a few or many times, or a class if the clone is expanded.

>TRBD1|TRBJ2-2|TRBV10-3|-
CAIRGQGPGELFF
TGTGCCATCAGGGGACAGGGTCCCGGGGAGCTGTTTTTT
>-|TRBJ2-3|TRBV30|-
CATKGSDTQYF
TGTGCCACGAAGGGGTCAGATACGCAGTATTTT
>TRBD1|TRBJ1-3|TRBV28|-
CASSLEQGAGNTIYF
TGTGCCAGCAGTTTGGAACAGGGGGCTGGAAACACCATATATTTT
>-|TRBJ2-5|TRBV7-6|-
CASSLTGTHGEETQYF
TGTGCCAGCAGCTTAACCGGGACTCACGGGGAGGAGACCCAGTACTTC
>TRBD2|TRBJ2-7|TRBV5-4|few
CASSPQREGYEQYF
TGTGCCAGCAGCCCACAGCGGGAGGGCTACGAGCAGTACTTC
>-|TRBJ1-1|TRBV7-9|-
CASSPNRVRNTEAFF
TGTGCCAGCAGCCCTAACAGGGTTCGGAACACTGAAGCTTTCTTT
>-|TRBJ1-1|TRBV5-6|-
CASSLAPPGVGTEAFF
TGTGCCAGCAGCTTGGCCCCGCCAGGGGTGGGCACTGAAGCTTTCTTT
>-|TRBJ2-1|TRBV30|-
CAWSGRDTDNEQFF
TGTGCCTGGAGTGGCCGGGACACAGACAATGAGCAGTTCTTC
>-|TRBJ2-3|TRBV6-5|-
CASRAKRAAATQYF
TGTGCCAGCAGGGCTAAGAGGGCGGCCGCTACGCAGTATTTT
>TRBD2|TRBJ2-7|TRBV28|-
CASSPQGLAGGLYYEQYF
TGTGCCAGCAGTCCTCAGGGACTAGCGGGAGGGCTCTACTACGAGCAGTACTTC
>TRBD2|TRBJ2-1|TRBV5-6|-
CASSTRLAGGWGEQFF
TGTGCCAGCAGCACACGACTAGCGGGAGGTTGGGGTGAGCAGTTCTTC
>-|TRBJ1-5|TRBV28|-
CASTLGRSNQPQHF
TGTGCCAGCACCTTGGGCAGGAGCAATCAGCCCCAGCATTTT
>TRBD1|TRBJ2-1|TRBV6-1|-
CASRRTGEAYNEQFF
TGTGCCAGCAGACGGACAGGAGAAGCATACAATGAGCAGTTCTTC
>-|TRBJ2-5|TRBV2|-
CASSAPSAEETQYF
TGTGCCAGCAGTGCCCCTAGCGCTGAAGAGACCCAGTACTTC
>TRBD1|TRBJ2-2|TRBV7-2|once
CASSLGQKNTGELFF
TGTGCCAGCAGCTTGGGACAGAAGAACACCGGGGAGCTGTTTTTT
>-|TRBJ2-7|TRBV9|-
CASSVQDRGSQYF
TGTGCCAGCAGCGTTCAAGACAGAGGTTCCCAGTACTTC
>-|TRBJ1-1|TRBV29-1|-
CSVEDKGTLAFF
TGCAGCGTTGAAGATAAGGGGACATTGGCTTTCTTT
>TRBD2|TRBJ2-1|TRBV10-3|-
CATVKTSGGDEQFF
TGTGCCACCGTTAAAACTAGCGGAGGGGATGAGCAGTTCTTC
>TRBD2|TRBJ2-2|TRBV5-1|-
CASSLARGSGELFF
TGCGCCAGCAGCTTGGCTCGCGGGAGCGGGGAGCTGTTTTTT
>TRBD1|TRBJ2-1|TRBV15|-
CATSRLDRGPTNEQFF
TGTGCCACCAGCAGATTGGACAGGGGGCCTACAAATGAGCAGTTCTTC
>-|TRBJ2-5|TRBV11-2|few
CASSFGDQPGHSVETQYF
TGTGCCAGCAGCTTCGGAGACCAACCGGGACACTCTGTGGAGACCCAGTACTTC
>-|TRBJ2-7|TRBV28|-
CASSFSGDYEQYF
TGTGCCAGCAGTTTTTCCGGGGACTACGAGCAGTACTTC
>TRBD1|TRBJ2-7|TRBV18|-
CASSPGQGEGNEQYF
TGTGCCAGCTCACCCGGACAGGGAGAGGGTAACGAGCAGTACTTC
>TRBD2|TRBJ2-1|TRBV29-1|once
CSVDGTSGSGVQFF
TGCAGCGTTGACGGGACTAGCGGGAGCGGGGTGCAGTTCTTC
>TRBD2|TRBJ2-3|TRBV4-3|-
CASSQDGLAGRGGERDTQYF
TGCGCCAGCAGCCAAGATGGGCTAGCGGGACGAGGTGGGGAGCGAGATACGCAGTATTTT
>-|TRBJ2-2|TRBV4-1|-
CASGQWTPQQEGNGELFF
TGCGCCAGCGGGCAATGGACTCCCCAACAGGAGGGGAACGGGGAGCTGTTTTTT
>TRBD2|TRBJ2-1|TRBV29-1|-
CSVESTSGRYYNEQFF
TGCAGCGTTGAATCGACTAGCGGGAGGTACTACAATGAGCAGTTCTTC
>-|TRBJ2-1|TRBV4-2|once
CASSHATSAYNEQFF
TGTGCCAGCAGCCACGCGACTTCTGCCTACAATGAGCAGTTCTTC
>TRBD1|TRBJ1-2|TRBV12-5|-
CASGEPGQDGYTF
TGTGCTAGTGGCGAACCCGGACAGGATGGCTACACCTTC
>-|TRBJ2-7|TRBV6-5|-
CASSYKGIYSYEQYF
TGTGCCAGCAGTTATAAGGGGATTTACTCCTACGAGCAGTACTTC
>-|TRBJ2-7|TRBV5-1|-
CASSLELYEQYF
TGCGCCAGCAGCTTGGAACTCTACGAGCAGTACTTC
>TRBD1|TRBJ1-5|TRBV27|-
CASRQGRGESSQPQHF
TGTGCCAGCCGCCAGGGCAGGGGGGAAAGTAGTCAGCCCCAGCATTTT
>TRBD1|TRBJ2-7|TRBV10-3|-
CAIRGRDRGHEQYF
TGTGCCATCAGGGGGCGGGACAGGGGCCACGAGCAGTACTTC
>-|TRBJ2-5|TRBV27|-
CASSHSGTQYF
TGTGCCAGCTCCCACTCAGGGACCCAGTACTTC
>-|TRBJ2-2|TRBV6-1|-
CASTGLSNTGELFF
TGTGCCAGCACGGGACTTTCGAACACCGGGGAGCTGTTTTTT
>-|TRBJ2-7|TRBV19|-
CASSRRQVRGYEQYF
TGTGCCAGTAGCCGAAGACAGGTGAGAGGCTACGAGCAGTACTTC